This T cell receptor (beta chain) emerged from a study of molecular identifiers for immune sequencing clone quantification (dated by TCRdb to between 2018 and 2020). Regarding the research as a whole: For a replicate experiment, RNA from approximately 20,000 or 100,000 naive CD8 T cells was divided into five aliquots, and four of the five aliquots were sequenced. This methods study benchmarked molecular-identifier clustering-based TCR repertoire sequencing (MIDCIRS) and TCR RNA copy counting, using CD8 T cells to do so. Study-level results and caveats: The sizes of highly expanded clones could end up underestimated when identical TCR molecules share a barcode. Modeling gave about 3.3 recovered TCR RNA copies per cell versus about ten by digital PCR, implying 25% to 30% capture efficiency. Spiked-in Jurkat TCR RNA equal to a single cell's worth was reported to be detectable even within 1,200,000 naive CD8 T cells. The naive libraries included spiked-in Jurkat TCR RNA (around 10 copies' worth), and this RNA is not part of the donor repertoire. When barcode sub-clustering was left out, chimeric consensus sequences inflated TCR diversity, with chimeras reaching as high as 47%. In CMV-specific effector cells, clones with more than 20 RNA copies contained over 97% of molecules, whereas in naive cells such clones contained under 1% of molecules.

Libraries of naive CD8 T cells were generated from roughly 21,000 to 960,000 sorted cells, with 10%, 30% or 50% of the purified RNA used. Naive CD8 T cells were FACS-sorted as CD8+CD4-CCR7+CD45RA+ on a BD FACSAria II into RLT Plus buffer. To test detection sensitivity, Jurkat RNA equivalent to roughly nine TCR copies was spiked into samples of roughly 19,000-1,000,000 naive CD8 T cells. CD8 T cells were enriched with RosetteSep CD8+ T Cell Enrichment Cocktail and Ficoll-Paque, followed by ACK red cell lysis. Taken from cysteine to phenylalanine, the CDR3 has 17 residues. The read is trimmed to its CDR3 DNA, 51 bases read in frame from base 1. CDR1 and CDR2, looked up from the germline V gene, are SGHDT and YYEEEE. V trim: 2 bases; J trim: 5 bases; unmatched bases: 13. The method behind the library was PCR. The listed sequencing device is NextSeq 500. Preparation of bulk TCR libraries followed a previously described approach, with the TCR primers listed in Table S5. Total RNA was purified with the Qiagen AllPrep DNA/RNA kit. Reads from multiple sequencing runs of the same library were pooled before analysis. In the source study's methods: Reads were retained only if the reads had an exact TCR constant sequence, and the retained reads were trimmed to 150 nt and grouped according to their 12-nt molecular barcodes. Reads inside each barcode group were sub-clustered using a 15% Levenshtein threshold, and a quality-weighted consensus sequence was constructed for each RNA molecule. Non-functional sequences were removed, as were lower-count sequences one edit away from another. Based on fitting two negative binomial distributions, any barcode sub-cluster with under 20% of the maximum read count was discarded. TCRdb passed the public sequencing reads through fastp at Q25 and MiXCR, retaining productive beta sequences. Rows with one shared CDR3 protein collapse into an entry with the most common genes and DNA. TCRdb's processing, not the study's, gives the V and J calls here. Across this sample there are a few hundred thousand distinct CDR3 sequences, with under 25% seen only once. About 0.74% of the sample lies in the top ten.

This clonotype was observed a few times. Its antigen specificity is not known. No qualities accompany the bases; no much larger clone lies one base away. Sequencing used naive CD8+ T cells from blood, with Jurkat cell RNA spiked in. This specimen's cell subset or site label, interpreted: FACS-sorted CD8+CD4-CCR7+CD45RA+ naive T cells. This TCR was sampled from a human donor in good health. Some libraries in this study had Jurkat cell RNA spiked in. The chain is made from TRBV5-6 and TRBJ2-3; TRBD2 lines up with 8 middle nucleotides. The nucleotides read TGTGCCAGCAGCTTTTTGGGTCGGGGGGGCCTTGTAGATACGCAGTATTTT. It codes for CASSFLGRGGLVDTQYF. The variable domain in full, with residues beyond the CDR3 obtained from the reference TRBV5-6 and TRBJ2-3 genes, is DAGVTQSPTHLIKTRGQQVTLRCSPKSGHDTVSWYQQALGQGPQFIFQYYEEEERQRGNFPDRFSGHQFPNYSSELNVNALLLGDSALYLCASSFLGRGGLVDTQYFGPGTRLTVL.